This T cell receptor (beta chain) was sequenced in a study of response to subunit inactivated influenza vaccine. The CDR3 is made up of 14 amino acids. V lost 4 bases and J lost 5; bases outside the gene matches: 5. CDR1 is KGHSH, CDR2 LQKENI, per germline. A few counts support this clonotype. The antigen is not known. Each CDR3 protein gets one entry after TCRdb re-called the RT-PCR reads with MiXCR. The sample shows some 520,000 distinct CDR3 sequences, 15% to 20% of them seen only once. Regarding the study as a whole: Each seasonal flu vaccination may recruit only limited new T cells, authors suggested.

Source: CD4+ T cells sorted from PBMCs, taken roughly 24 months after vaccination. V usage is TRBV18 and J usage is TRBJ2-5; 9 bases map to TRBD1. This clonotype was obtained from a man aged 45 to 70 who received an inactivated influenza vaccine. CDR3 bases: TGTGCCAGCTCACTGAGACAGGGGGTGGAGACCCAGTACTTC. Translated, it gives CASSLRQGVETQYF.